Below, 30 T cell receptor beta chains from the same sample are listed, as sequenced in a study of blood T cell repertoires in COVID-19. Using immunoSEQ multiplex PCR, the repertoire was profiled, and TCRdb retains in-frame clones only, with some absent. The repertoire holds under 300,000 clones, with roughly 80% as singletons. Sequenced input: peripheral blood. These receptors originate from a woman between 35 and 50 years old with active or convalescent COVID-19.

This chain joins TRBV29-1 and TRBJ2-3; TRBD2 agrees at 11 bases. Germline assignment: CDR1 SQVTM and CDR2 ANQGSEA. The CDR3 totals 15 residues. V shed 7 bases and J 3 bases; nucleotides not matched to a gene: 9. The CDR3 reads CSARKASGGTDTQYF. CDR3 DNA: TGCAGCGCAAGGAAGGCTAGCGGGGGGACAGATACGCAGTATTTT.

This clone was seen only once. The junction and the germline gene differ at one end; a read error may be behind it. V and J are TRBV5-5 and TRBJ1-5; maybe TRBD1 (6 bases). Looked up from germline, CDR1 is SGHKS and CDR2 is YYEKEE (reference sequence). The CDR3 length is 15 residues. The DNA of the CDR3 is TGTACCAGCAGCCGGACAGTTAATAGCAATCAGCCCCAGCATTTT. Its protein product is CTSSRTVNSNQPQHF.

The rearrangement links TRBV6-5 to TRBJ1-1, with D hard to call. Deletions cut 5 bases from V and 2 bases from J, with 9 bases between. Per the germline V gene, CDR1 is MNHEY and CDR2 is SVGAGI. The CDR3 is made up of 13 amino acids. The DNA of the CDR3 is TGTGCCAGCAGTAATCAGGTAAACACTGAAGCTTTCTTT. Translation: CASSNQVNTEAFF.

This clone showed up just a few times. The CDR3: CASSTGQDYGYTF. In DNA form, the CDR3 reads TGCGCCAGCAGCACCGGACAGGACTATGGCTACACCTTC. The chain recombines TRBV5-1 with TRBJ1-2; 7 bases match TRBD1. The germline V gene has CDR1 SGHRS and CDR2 YFSETQ. V shed 4 bases and J 3 bases; nucleotides not matched to a gene: 3. This CDR3 is built from 13 residues.

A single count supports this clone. Here the CDR3 reads CATSDTSGGALSEQFF. The CDR3 DNA sequence: TGTGCCACCAGTGATACTAGCGGGGGGGCCCTTAGTGAGCAGTTCTTC. This chain uses TRBV24-1 with TRBJ2-1; the match to TRBD2 covers 13 bases. Unmatched junction bases numbered 7, after V lost 3 bases and J lost 9 bases. This CDR3 contains 16 residues. CDR1 is KGHDR and CDR2 is SFDVKD in the germline V gene.

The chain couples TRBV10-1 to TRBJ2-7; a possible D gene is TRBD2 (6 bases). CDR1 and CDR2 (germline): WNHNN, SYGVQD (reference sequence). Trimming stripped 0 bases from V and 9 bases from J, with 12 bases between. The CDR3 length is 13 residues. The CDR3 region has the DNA TGCGCCAGCAGTGAGTCGTTGGGAGGACGGCAGTACGTC. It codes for CASSESLGGRQYV.

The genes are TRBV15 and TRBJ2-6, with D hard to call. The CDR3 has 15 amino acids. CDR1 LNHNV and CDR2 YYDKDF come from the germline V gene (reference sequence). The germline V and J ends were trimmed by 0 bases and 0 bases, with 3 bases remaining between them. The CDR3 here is CATSRDGSGANVLTF. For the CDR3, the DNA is TGTGCCACCAGCAGAGACGGCTCTGGGGCCAACGTCCTGACTTTC.

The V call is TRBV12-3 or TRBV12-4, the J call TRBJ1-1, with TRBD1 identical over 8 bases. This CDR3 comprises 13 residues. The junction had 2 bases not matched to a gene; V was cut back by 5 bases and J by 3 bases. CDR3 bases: TGTGCCAGCAGTCCAGGGGGCTACACTGAAGCTTTCTTT. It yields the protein CASSPGGYTEAFF.

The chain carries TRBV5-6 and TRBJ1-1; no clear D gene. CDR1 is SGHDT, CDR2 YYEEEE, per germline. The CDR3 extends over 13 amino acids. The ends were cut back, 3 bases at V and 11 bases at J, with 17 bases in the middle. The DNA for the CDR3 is TGTGCCAGCAGCTCCCAGATACTAGGTCGGGCTTTCTTT. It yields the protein CASSSQILGRAFF.

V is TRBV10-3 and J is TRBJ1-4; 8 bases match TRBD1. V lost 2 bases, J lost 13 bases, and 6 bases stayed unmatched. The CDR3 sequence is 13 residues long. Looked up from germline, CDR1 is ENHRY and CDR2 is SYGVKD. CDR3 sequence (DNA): TGTGCCATCAGTGAGACAGACAGGGGTCGACTGTTTTTT. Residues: CAISETDRGRLFF.

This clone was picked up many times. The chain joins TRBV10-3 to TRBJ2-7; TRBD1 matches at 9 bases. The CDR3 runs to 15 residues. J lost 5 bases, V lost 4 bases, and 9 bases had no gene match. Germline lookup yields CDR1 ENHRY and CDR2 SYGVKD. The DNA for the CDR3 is TGTGCCATCAGTGCCCTAGGAACAGGGGGCAACGAGCAGTACTTC. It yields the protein CAISALGTGGNEQYF.

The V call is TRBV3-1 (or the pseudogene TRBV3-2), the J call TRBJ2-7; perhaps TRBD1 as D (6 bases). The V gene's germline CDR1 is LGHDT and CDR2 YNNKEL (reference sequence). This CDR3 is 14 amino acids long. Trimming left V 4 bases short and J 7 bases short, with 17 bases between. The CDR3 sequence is CASSPTPQGTEQYV. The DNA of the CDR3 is TGTGCCAGCAGCCCAACCCCACAGGGCACTGAGCAGTACGTC.

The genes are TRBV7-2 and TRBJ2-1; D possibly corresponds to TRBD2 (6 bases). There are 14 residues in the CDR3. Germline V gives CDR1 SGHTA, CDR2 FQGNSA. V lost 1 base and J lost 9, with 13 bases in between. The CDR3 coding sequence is TGTGCCAGCAGCTTAGTAGGCGGGGCGCCTGAGCAGTTCTTC. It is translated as CASSLVGGAPEQFF.

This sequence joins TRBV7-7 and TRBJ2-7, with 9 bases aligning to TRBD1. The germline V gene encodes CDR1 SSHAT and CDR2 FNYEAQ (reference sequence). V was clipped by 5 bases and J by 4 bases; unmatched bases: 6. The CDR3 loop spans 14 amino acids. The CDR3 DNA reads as TGTGCCAGCAGCCCGGGGACAGGGCTGTACGAGCAGTACTTC. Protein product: CASSPGTGLYEQYF.

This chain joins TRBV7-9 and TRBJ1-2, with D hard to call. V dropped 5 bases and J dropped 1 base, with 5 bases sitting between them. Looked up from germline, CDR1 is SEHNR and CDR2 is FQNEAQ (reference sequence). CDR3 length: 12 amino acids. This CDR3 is CASSPNNYGYTF. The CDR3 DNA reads TGTGCCAGCAGCCCTAATAACTATGGCTACACCTTC.

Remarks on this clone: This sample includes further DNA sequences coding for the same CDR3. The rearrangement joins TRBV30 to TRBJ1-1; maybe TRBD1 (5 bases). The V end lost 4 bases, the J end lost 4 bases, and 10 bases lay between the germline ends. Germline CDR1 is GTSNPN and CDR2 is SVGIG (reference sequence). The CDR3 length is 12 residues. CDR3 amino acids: CAWTLRGTEAFF. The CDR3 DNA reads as TGTGCCTGGACACTAAGGGGCACTGAAGCTTTCTTT.

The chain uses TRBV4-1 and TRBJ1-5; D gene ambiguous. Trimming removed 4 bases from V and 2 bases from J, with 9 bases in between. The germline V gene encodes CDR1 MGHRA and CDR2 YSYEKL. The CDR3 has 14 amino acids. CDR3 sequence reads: CASSLRVGNQPQHF. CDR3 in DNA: TGCGCCAGCAGCCTTCGGGTGGGCAATCAGCCCCAGCATTTT.

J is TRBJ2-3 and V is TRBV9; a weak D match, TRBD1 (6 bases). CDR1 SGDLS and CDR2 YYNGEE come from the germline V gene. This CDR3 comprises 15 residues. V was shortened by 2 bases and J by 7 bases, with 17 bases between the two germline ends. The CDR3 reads CASSVSGGRGNTQYF. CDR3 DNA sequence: TGTGCCAGCAGCGTGAGTGGGGGCCGAGGGAATACGCAGTATTTT. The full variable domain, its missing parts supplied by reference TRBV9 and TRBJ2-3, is DSGVTQTPKHLITATGQRVTLRCSPRSGDLSVYWYQQSLDQGLQFLIQYYNGEERAKGNILERFSAQQFPDLHSELNLSSLELGDSALYFCASSVSGGRGNTQYFGPGTRLTVL.

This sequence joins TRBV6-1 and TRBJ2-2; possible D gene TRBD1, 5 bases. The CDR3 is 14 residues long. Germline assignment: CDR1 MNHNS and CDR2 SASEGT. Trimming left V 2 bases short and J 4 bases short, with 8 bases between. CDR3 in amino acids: CASSESTGTGELFF. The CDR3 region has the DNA TGTGCCAGCAGTGAATCCACAGGCACCGGGGAGCTGTTTTTT.

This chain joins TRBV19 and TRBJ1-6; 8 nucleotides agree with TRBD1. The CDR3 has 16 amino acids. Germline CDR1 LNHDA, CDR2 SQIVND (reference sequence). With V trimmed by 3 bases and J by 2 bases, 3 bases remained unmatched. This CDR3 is CASSITGGTYNSPLHF. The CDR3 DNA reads TGTGCCAGTAGTATTACAGGGGGAACCTATAATTCACCCCTCCACTTT.

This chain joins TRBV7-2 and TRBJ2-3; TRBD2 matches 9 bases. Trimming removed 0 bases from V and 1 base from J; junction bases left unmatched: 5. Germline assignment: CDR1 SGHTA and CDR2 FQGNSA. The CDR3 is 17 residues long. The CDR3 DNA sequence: TGTGCCAGCAGCTTAGCCGCGGGGGGGCGTGGCACAGATACGCAGTATTTT. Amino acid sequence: CASSLAAGGRGTDTQYF.

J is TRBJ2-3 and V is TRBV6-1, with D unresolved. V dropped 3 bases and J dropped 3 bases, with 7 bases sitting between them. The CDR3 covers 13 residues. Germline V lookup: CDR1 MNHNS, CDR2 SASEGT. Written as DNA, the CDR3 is TGTGCCAGCAGTGAGGAGCAGACAGATACGCAGTATTTT. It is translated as CASSEEQTDTQYF.

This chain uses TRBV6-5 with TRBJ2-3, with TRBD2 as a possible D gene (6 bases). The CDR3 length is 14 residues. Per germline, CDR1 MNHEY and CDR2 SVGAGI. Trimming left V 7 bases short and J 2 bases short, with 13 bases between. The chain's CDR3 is CASTSLATTDTQYF. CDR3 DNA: TGTGCCAGCACCTCACTAGCAACCACAGATACGCAGTATTTT.

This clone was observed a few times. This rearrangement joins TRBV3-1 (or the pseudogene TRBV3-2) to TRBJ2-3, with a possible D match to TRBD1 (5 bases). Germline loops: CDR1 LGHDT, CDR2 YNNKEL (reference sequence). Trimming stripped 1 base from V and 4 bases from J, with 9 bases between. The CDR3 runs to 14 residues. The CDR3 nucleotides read TGTGCCAGCAGCCAAGTTCTGGGGCCAGATACGCAGTATTTT. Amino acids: CASSQVLGPDTQYF.

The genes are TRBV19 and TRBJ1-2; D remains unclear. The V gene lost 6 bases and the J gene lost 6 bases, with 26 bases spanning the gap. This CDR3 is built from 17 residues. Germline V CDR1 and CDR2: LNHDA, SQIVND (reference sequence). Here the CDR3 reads CASSTQAVLGRRDGYTF. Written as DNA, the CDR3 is TGTGCCAGTAGCACTCAGGCCGTGTTGGGCAGGAGGGATGGCTACACCTTC. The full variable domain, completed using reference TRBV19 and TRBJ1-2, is DGGITQSPKYLFRKEGQNVTLSCEQNLNHDAMYWYRQDPGQGLRLIYYSQIVNDFQKGDIAEGYSVSREKKESFPLTVTSAQKNPTAFYLCASSTQAVLGRRDGYTFGSGTRLTVV.

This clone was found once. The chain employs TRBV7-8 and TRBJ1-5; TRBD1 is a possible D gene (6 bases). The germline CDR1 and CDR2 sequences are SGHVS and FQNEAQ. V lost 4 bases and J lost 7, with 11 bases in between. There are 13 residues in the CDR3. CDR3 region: CASSWDKGQPQHF. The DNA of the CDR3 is TGTGCCAGCAGCTGGGACAAGGGACAGCCCCAGCATTTT.

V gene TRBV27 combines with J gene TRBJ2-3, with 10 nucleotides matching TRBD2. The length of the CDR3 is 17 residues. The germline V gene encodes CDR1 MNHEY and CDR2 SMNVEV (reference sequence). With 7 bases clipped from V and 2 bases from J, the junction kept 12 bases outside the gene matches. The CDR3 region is CASMSLAGALFTDTQYF. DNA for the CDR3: TGTGCCAGCATGAGCCTAGCGGGGGCCCTATTCACAGATACGCAGTATTTT.

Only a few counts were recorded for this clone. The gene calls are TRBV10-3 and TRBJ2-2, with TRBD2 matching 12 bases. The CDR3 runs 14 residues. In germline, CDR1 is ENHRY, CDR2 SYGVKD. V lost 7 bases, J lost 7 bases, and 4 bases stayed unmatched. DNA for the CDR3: TGTGCCATCATGCCGGGACTAGCGGGCGGGGAGCTGTTTTTT. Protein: CAIMPGLAGGELFF.

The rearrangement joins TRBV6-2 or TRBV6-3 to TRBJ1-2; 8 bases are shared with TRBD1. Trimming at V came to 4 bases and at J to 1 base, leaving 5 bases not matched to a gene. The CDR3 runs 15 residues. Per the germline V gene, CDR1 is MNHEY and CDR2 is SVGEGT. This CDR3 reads CASSSRTGINYGYTF. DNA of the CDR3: TGTGCCAGCAGTTCCCGGACAGGGATTAACTATGGCTACACCTTC.

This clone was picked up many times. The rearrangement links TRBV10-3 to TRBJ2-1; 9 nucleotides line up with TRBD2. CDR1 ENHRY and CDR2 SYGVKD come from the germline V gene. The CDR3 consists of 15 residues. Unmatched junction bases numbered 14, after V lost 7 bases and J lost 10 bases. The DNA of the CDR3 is TGTGCCATCACCCCGACTAGCGGTGCGTCGGGGGAGCAGTTCTTC. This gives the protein CAITPTSGASGEQFF.